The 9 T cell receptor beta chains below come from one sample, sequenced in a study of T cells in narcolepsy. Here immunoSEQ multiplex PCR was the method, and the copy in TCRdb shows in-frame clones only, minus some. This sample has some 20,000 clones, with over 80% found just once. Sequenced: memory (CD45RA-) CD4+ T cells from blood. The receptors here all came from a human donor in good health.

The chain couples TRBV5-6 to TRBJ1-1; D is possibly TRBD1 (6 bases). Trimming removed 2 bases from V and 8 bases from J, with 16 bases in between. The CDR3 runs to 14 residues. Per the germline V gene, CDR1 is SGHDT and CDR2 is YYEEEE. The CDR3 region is CASSFLGRQGEAFF. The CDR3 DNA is TGTGCCAGCAGCTTCCTTGGGAGGCAGGGGGAAGCTTTCTTT.

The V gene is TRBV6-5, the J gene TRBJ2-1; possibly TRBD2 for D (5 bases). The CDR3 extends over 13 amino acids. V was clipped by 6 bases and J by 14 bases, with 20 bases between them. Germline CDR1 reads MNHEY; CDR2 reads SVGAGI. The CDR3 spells CASSVFRTGKEFF. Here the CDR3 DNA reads TGTGCCAGCAGCGTTTTCCGGACGGGAAAGGAGTTCTTC.

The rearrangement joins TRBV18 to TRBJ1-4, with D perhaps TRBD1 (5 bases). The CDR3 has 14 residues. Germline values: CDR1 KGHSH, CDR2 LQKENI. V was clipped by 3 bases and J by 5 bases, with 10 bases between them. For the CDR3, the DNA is TGTGCCAGCTCACCGAGGGGAGGGAATGAAAAACTGTTTTTT. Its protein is CASSPRGGNEKLFF.

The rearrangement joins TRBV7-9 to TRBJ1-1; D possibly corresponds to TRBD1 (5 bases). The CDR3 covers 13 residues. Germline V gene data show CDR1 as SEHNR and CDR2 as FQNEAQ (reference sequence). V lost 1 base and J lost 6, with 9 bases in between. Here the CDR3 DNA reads TGTGCCAGCAGCTTAGGCGCGACAGCTGAAGCTTTCTTT. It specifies CASSLGATAEAFF.

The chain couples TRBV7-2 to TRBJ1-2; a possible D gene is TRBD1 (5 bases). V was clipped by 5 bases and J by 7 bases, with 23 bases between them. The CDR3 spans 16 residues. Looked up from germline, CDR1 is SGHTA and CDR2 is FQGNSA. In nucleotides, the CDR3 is TGTGCCAGCAGCCCGGGACGCCCGACAGCGTCGAGTGGCTACACCTTC. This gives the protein CASSPGRPTASSGYTF.

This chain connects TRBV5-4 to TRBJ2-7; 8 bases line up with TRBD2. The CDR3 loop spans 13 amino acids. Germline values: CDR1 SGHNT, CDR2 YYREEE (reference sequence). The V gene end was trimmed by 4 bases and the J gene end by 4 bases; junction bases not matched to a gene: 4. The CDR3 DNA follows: TGTGCCAGCAGCGTAGCGGGAAAGTACGAGCAGTACTTC. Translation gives CASSVAGKYEQYF.

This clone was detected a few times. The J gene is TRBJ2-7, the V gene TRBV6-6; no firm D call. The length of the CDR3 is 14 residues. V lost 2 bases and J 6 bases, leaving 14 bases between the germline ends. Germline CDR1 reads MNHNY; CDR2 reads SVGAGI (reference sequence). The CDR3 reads CASSYHVDPSEQYF. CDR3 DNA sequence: TGTGCCAGCAGTTACCACGTGGATCCATCCGAGCAGTACTTC.

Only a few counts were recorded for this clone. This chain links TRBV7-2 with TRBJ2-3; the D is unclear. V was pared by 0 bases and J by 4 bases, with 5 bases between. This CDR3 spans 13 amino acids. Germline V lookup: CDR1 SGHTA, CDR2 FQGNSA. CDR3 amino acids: CASSLAVSDTQYF. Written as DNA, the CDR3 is TGTGCCAGCAGCTTAGCGGTATCAGATACGCAGTATTTT.

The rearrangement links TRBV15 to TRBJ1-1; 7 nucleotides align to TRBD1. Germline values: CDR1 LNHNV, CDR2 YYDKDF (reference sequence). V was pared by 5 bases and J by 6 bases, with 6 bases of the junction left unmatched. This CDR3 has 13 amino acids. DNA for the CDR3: TGTGCCACCAGCTTGCGTAGGGGGCCTGAAGCTTTCTTT. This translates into CATSLRRGPEAFF.